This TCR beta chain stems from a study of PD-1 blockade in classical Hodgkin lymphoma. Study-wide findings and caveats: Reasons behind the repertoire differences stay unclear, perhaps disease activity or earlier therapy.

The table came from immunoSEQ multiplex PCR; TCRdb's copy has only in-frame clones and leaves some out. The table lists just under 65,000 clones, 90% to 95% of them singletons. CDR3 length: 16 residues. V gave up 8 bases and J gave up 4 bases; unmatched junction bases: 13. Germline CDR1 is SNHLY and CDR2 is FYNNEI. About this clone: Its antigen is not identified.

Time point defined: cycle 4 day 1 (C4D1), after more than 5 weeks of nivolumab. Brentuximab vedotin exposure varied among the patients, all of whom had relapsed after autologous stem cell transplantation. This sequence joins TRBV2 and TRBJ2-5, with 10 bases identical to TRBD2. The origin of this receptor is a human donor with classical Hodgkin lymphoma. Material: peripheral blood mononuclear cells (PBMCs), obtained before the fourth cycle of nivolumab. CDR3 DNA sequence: TGTGCCAGCCGAGAACTAGCGGGGTCCTGGGGAGAGACCCAGTACTTC. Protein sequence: CASRELAGSWGETQYF.